The 9 T cell receptor beta chains reported below all come from one sample, sequenced in a study of shared clonotypes between healthy human individuals. Profiled with immunoSEQ multiplex PCR; TCRdb holds only in-frame clones, not every one. Of about 2.2 million clones listed, 80% to 95% are singletons. In the naive CD8 group, cells lacked CD45RO and were positively selected for CCR7, so terminally differentiated effector memory CD45RA+ cells were left out. The sample taken for sequencing was naive CD8+ T cells from PBMCs. Receptors originate from a man aged 18-30 years in good health. Some clones in this sample may be carry-over from other donors' samples.

This sequence joins TRBV6-5 and TRBJ1-3; D possibly corresponds to TRBD1 (6 bases). The CDR3 totals 15 residues. CDR1 and CDR2 from the germline V gene are MNHEY and SVGAGI. V was cut by 1 base and J by 2 bases, with 9 bases left in between. CDR3 DNA: TGTGCCAGCAGTTACTTCGGGGGCCCTGGAAACACCATATATTTT. Translation: CASSYFGGPGNTIYF.

J is TRBJ1-1 and V is TRBV9; D remains unclear. CDR3 length: 13 residues. V lost 5 bases, J lost 1 base, and 9 bases lay in between. The germline gives CDR1 SGDLS, CDR2 YYNGEE. CDR3 region: CASRSPGNTEAFF. CDR3 DNA: TGTGCCAGCAGGTCCCCAGGGAACACTGAAGCTTTCTTT.

The J gene is TRBJ2-1, the V gene TRBV7-9; perhaps TRBD2 as D (5 bases). Per the germline V gene, CDR1 is SEHNR and CDR2 is FQNEAQ (reference sequence). V lost 4 bases and J 6 bases, leaving 13 bases between the germline ends. The CDR3 is made up of 14 amino acids. The CDR3 loop reads CASSSSGIFNEQFF. CDR3 DNA: TGTGCCAGCAGCTCCTCCGGGATCTTCAATGAGCAGTTCTTC.

The chain combines TRBV19 with TRBJ2-7, with a tentative D call TRBD1 (5 bases). The CDR3 is 11 residues long. In germline, CDR1 is LNHDA, CDR2 SQIVND (reference sequence). The germline V and J ends were trimmed by 3 bases and 12 bases, with 12 bases remaining between them. CDR3 nucleotides: TGTGCCAGTAGTATTCAGGGTAAGCTGTACTTC. This gives the protein CASSIQGKLYF.

The V call is TRBV4-3, the J call TRBJ1-5; no clear D gene. This CDR3 is built from 16 residues. Trimming took off 0 bases at V and 0 bases at J, with 9 bases between the two ends. Germline V gene lookup returns CDR1 LGHNA and CDR2 YSLEER. CDR3 residues: CASSQDRRNSNQPQHF. Written as DNA, the CDR3 is TGCGCCAGCAGCCAAGATAGAAGGAATAGCAATCAGCCCCAGCATTTT.

The count of this clone is one. The chain links TRBV19 to TRBJ2-1, with D possibly being TRBD2 (6 bases). The CDR3 is 15 residues long. V was shortened by 7 bases and J by 5 bases, with 18 bases between the two germline ends. Germline CDR1 is LNHDA and CDR2 is SQIVND (reference sequence). The CDR3 sequence: CASIGWREVDNEQFF. The CDR3 coding sequence is TGTGCCAGTATAGGCTGGAGGGAAGTTGACAATGAGCAGTTCTTC.

This chain uses TRBV5-1 with TRBJ1-1; a possible D gene is TRBD1 (5 bases). Germline CDR1 reads SGHRS; CDR2 reads YFSETQ. The CDR3 covers 13 residues. V was clipped by 5 bases and J by 10 bases, with 18 bases between them. The CDR3 DNA sequence: TGCGCCAGCAGTTTCCAGGGTGCCTCTACAGCTTTCTTT. It codes for CASSFQGASTAFF.

The chain links TRBV28 to TRBJ2-7; 13 bases are shared with TRBD2. This CDR3 is built from 17 residues. The germline CDR1 and CDR2 sequences are MDHEN and SYDVKM. V shed 5 bases and J 4 bases; nucleotides not matched to a gene: 11. The chain's CDR3 is CASSTITLAGGPYEQYF. The CDR3 bases are TGTGCCAGCAGTACAATCACACTAGCGGGAGGGCCTTACGAGCAGTACTTC.

The gene calls are TRBV7-2 and TRBJ2-1; maybe TRBD2 (5 bases). Germline lookup yields CDR1 SGHTA and CDR2 FQGNSA. V lost 6 bases and J 3 bases, leaving 9 bases between the germline ends. The CDR3 loop spans 13 amino acids. The CDR3 DNA is TGTGCCAGCAGTTCTGCGGGCTACAATGAGCAGTTCTTC. Its translation is CASSSAGYNEQFF.